These T cell receptor beta chains were read from a single sample in a study of cytomegalovirus exposure and HLA in healthy donors. The repertoire was sequenced with immunoSEQ multiplex PCR; TCRdb's copy has only in-frame clones and lacks some. Of about 130,000 clones in the sample, over 9.5% are singletons; the top ten hold approximately 4.4%. Sequencing was done on a sample of PBMCs. Receptor source: a woman aged 18-29 years in good health and CMV-seropositive. The CDR3 runs from the conserved cysteine through the conserved F or W. The order of the fields is J gene, clone size, V gene, D gene, CDR3 protein, CDR3 DNA. The D gene is left open where the match is weak. Some rows mark clone size as missing; the rest say once, few, many or name a class of expanded clone.

>TRBJ2-3|few|TRBV2|TRBD1
CASTLQGGTDTQYF
TGTGCCAGCACCCTACAGGGGGGCACAGATACGCAGTATTTT
>TRBJ2-7|NA|TRBV5-4|NA
CASSLVASGSYEQYF
TGTGCCAGCAGCTTGGTTGCCTCGGGGTCATACGAGCAGTACTTC
>TRBJ1-5|NA|TRBV30|TRBD1
CAWATGGGQPQHF
TGTGCCTGGGCAACAGGGGGCGGTCAGCCCCAGCATTTT
>TRBJ2-5|few|TRBV7-9|NA
CASSLGPPAETQYF
TGTGCCAGCAGCTTAGGTCCCCCAGCGGAGACCCAGTACTTC
>TRBJ1-1|few|TRBV28|NA
CASSWQGNTEAFF
TGTGCCAGCAGTTGGCAGGGGAACACTGAAGCTTTCTTT
>TRBJ1-3|few|TRBV5-6|NA
CASSSGQFWNTIYF
TGTGCCAGCAGCTCTGGACAGTTTTGGAACACCATATATTTT
>TRBJ1-1|few|TRBV7-9|NA
CASSFNQGNTEAFF
TGTGCCAGCAGCTTCAATCAGGGAAACACTGAAGCTTTCTTT
>TRBJ1-1|NA|TRBV25-1|NA
CASSEWGGQGPEAFF
TGTGCCAGCAGTGAATGGGGGGGTCAGGGCCCTGAAGCTTTCTTT
>TRBJ1-2|NA|TRBV19|TRBD1
CASSMGQGSPHTF
TGTGCCAGTAGTATGGGACAGGGATCCCCCCACACCTTC
>TRBJ2-7|NA|TRBV5-1|TRBD2
CASSFGRSGSISYEQYF
TGCGCCAGCAGCTTTGGCCGTAGCGGGAGTATCTCCTACGAGCAGTACTTC
>TRBJ2-1|NA|TRBV9|TRBD2
CASSPAGVRGRGNEQFF
TGTGCCAGCAGCCCCGCCGGGGTGCGCGGGAGGGGCAATGAGCAGTTCTTC
>TRBJ2-1|few|TRBV7-8|NA
CASSLAPGDNEQFF
TGTGCCAGCAGCTTGGCTCCGGGGGACAATGAGCAGTTCTTC
>TRBJ2-3|NA|TRBV19|TRBD2
CASKGTGALGLAGLTDTQYF
TGTGCCAGTAAGGGGACAGGGGCTTTAGGACTAGCGGGACTAACAGATACGCAGTATTTT
>TRBJ2-7|NA|TRBV19|TRBD2
CASSKTSGALSYEQYF
TGTGCCAGTAGTAAGACTAGCGGGGCCCTCTCCTACGAGCAGTACTTC
>TRBJ1-4|NA|TRBV7-6|NA
CASSLGLTTEKLFF
TGTGCCAGCAGCTTAGGGTTGACAACTGAAAAACTGTTTTTT
>TRBJ2-7|few|TRBV19|TRBD1
CASSISGQGAEQYF
TGTGCCAGTAGTATTTCGGGACAGGGGGCTGAGCAGTACTTC
>TRBJ1-1|NA|TRBV4-1|NA
CASSQDPGVSEAFF
TGCGCCAGCAGCCAAGATCCAGGGGTCAGTGAAGCTTTCTTT
>TRBJ2-7|few|TRBV10-2|NA
CASSDTYEQYF
TGCGCCAGCAGTGATACCTACGAGCAGTACTTC
>TRBJ2-3|few|TRBV7-8|NA
CASSLDLTDTQYF
TGTGCCAGCAGCTTAGATCTGACAGATACGCAGTATTTT
>TRBJ2-3|few|TRBV29-1|NA
CSVGLSSGTDTQYF
TGCAGCGTTGGCCTAAGTAGCGGCACAGATACGCAGTATTTT
>TRBJ2-4|few|TRBV5-4|NA
CASSLDSTVSAKNIQYF
TGTGCCAGCAGCTTGGATTCGACAGTTTCGGCCAAAAACATTCAGTACTTC
>TRBJ1-5|few|TRBV10-3|NA
CAISESGGSNQPQHF
TGTGCCATCAGTGAGTCGGGGGGAAGCAATCAGCCCCAGCATTTT
>TRBJ2-2|NA|TRBV5-8|TRBD1
CASRLTGEAGELFF
TGTGCCAGCAGGCTAACAGGGGAAGCCGGGGAGCTGTTTTTT
>TRBJ2-7|few|TRBV30|TRBD1
CAWLPPGTVNYEQYF
TGTGCCTGGTTACCCCCCGGGACAGTGAACTACGAGCAGTACTTC
>TRBJ1-1|few|TRBV27|NA
CATKRGSRTEAFF
TGTGCCACCAAAAGGGGGAGTCGAACTGAAGCTTTCTTT
>TRBJ2-4|few|TRBV5-6|NA
CASSLEQRLAKNIQYF
TGTGCCAGCAGCTTGGAGCAGCGGCTAGCCAAAAACATTCAGTACTTC
>TRBJ1-4|NA|TRBV6-1|TRBD1
CASKGDRVFVEKLFF
TGTGCCAGCAAGGGGGACAGGGTTTTTGTTGAAAAACTGTTTTTT
>TRBJ1-1|NA|TRBV5-1|TRBD1
CASSLQGEGNTEAFF
TGCGCCAGCAGCTTACAGGGGGAGGGGAACACTGAAGCTTTCTTT
>TRBJ1-4|NA|TRBV5-8|TRBD1
CASSLDDRGGEKLFF
TGTGCCAGCAGCCTCGATGACAGGGGAGGGGAAAAACTGTTTTTT
>TRBJ2-5|NA|TRBV5-4|TRBD2
CASSSGLREETQYF
TGTGCCAGCAGCTCGGGACTACGTGAAGAGACCCAGTACTTC
>TRBJ1-2|NA|TRBV14|NA
CASSQGPGGGPSNYGYTF
TGTGCCAGCAGCCAAGGGCCGGGGGGAGGCCCTAGCAACTATGGCTACACCTTC
>TRBJ2-3|NA|TRBV7-7|TRBD2
CASSLGIGGRTDTQYF
TGTGCTAGCAGCTTAGGAATCGGCGGGAGAACAGATACGCAGTATTTT
>TRBJ1-2|few|TRBV6-5|TRBD1
CASRGQGAGYTF
TGTGCCAGCAGGGGACAGGGAGCAGGCTACACCTTC
>TRBJ1-5|NA|TRBV25-1|TRBD1
CASSPPGTGYQPQHF
TGTGCCAGCAGCCCCCCCGGGACAGGGTATCAGCCCCAGCATTTT
>TRBJ1-2|NA|TRBV11-3|NA
CASSQFRGDSYGYTF
TGTGCCAGCAGCCAATTTAGGGGTGATTCCTATGGCTACACCTTC
>TRBJ2-7|few|TRBV21-1|NA
CASRLGDFISYEQYF
TGTGCCAGCCGCCTCGGGGACTTCATCTCCTACGAGCAGTACTTC
>TRBJ1-1|NA|TRBV7-3|TRBD1
CASSSPGQGKTEAFF
TGTGCCAGCAGCTCCCCGGGACAGGGGAAGACTGAAGCTTTCTTT
>TRBJ2-5|NA|TRBV5-6|NA
CASSLGFGGETQYF
TGTGCCAGCAGCTTGGGTTTCGGGGGTGAGACCCAGTACTTC
>TRBJ2-7|NA|TRBV11-3|NA
CASSSVADTPYEQYF
TGTGCCAGCAGCTCCGTAGCGGATACGCCCTACGAGCAGTACTTC
>TRBJ1-1|NA|TRBV5-1|TRBD1
CASTPTGDRANTEAFF
TGCGCCAGCACGCCAACCGGGGACAGGGCGAACACTGAAGCTTTCTTT
>TRBJ1-4|NA|TRBV7-6|TRBD1
CASSRGQGKGGEKLFF
TGTGCCAGCAGCCGGGGACAGGGTAAGGGTGGAGAAAAACTGTTTTTT
>TRBJ2-1|NA|TRBV5-6|NA
CASSSGTPYNEQFF
TGTGCCAGCAGCTCGGGGACACCCTACAATGAGCAGTTCTTC
>TRBJ1-2|few|TRBV5-4|NA
CASSLVESNGYTF
TGTGCCAGCAGCTTGGTAGAGAGTAATGGCTACACCTTC
>TRBJ2-1|few|TRBV5-1|TRBD1
CASSLAGTGGVSSEQFF
TGCGCCAGCAGCTTGGCTGGGACAGGGGGCGTATCGTCTGAGCAGTTCTTC
>TRBJ1-3|NA|TRBV30|NA
CAWRTIGNTIYF
TGTGCCTGGAGGACAATTGGAAACACCATATATTTT
>TRBJ1-1|few|TRBV28|NA
CASSFLGEAFF
TGTGCCAGCAGTTTTCTCGGTGAAGCTTTCTTT
>TRBJ2-3|few|TRBV9|TRBD1
CASSVEGASGADTQYF
TGTGCCAGCAGCGTAGAGGGGGCGTCTGGGGCAGATACGCAGTATTTT
>TRBJ1-1|few|TRBV16|NA
CASKTTGGPPLNTEAFF
TGTGCCAGCAAGACGACGGGGGGCCCACCGTTGAACACTGAAGCTTTCTTT
>TRBJ1-1|few|TRBV4-1|NA
CASSQIGTRTEAFF
TGCGCCAGCAGCCAAATCGGTACGAGGACTGAAGCTTTCTTT
>TRBJ2-7|few|TRBV4-1|NA
CASSAPGESYEQYF
TGCGCCAGCAGCGCCCCCGGGGAATCCTACGAGCAGTACTTC